This T cell receptor (beta chain) was found in a study of radiotherapy plus CTLA-4 blockade in lung cancer. J was trimmed by 2 bases and V by 5 bases; bases with no gene match: 4. Germline assignment: CDR1 SGHNT and CDR2 YYREEE (reference sequence). The CDR3 totals 15 residues. Ipilimumab CTLA-4 blockade and focal radiation were given to patients with chemo-refractory metastatic non-small-cell lung cancer. The data were produced by immunoSEQ multiplex PCR, yet TCRdb's version contains in-frame clones alone and is incomplete. The sample carries 3,000 to 4,000 clones, roughly 80% recorded once. Sample: tumor tissue, taken from a patient treated with radiotherapy plus ipilimumab. The TCR sequence derives from a human donor with non-small cell lung cancer that progressed on radiotherapy plus ipilimumab. The chain recombines TRBV5-4 with TRBJ2-3, with 11 bases identical to TRBD2. CDR3 in amino acids: CASRKTSGDTDTQYF. The CDR3 DNA reads TGTGCCAGCAGAAAGACTAGCGGGGACACAGATACGCAGTATTTT.